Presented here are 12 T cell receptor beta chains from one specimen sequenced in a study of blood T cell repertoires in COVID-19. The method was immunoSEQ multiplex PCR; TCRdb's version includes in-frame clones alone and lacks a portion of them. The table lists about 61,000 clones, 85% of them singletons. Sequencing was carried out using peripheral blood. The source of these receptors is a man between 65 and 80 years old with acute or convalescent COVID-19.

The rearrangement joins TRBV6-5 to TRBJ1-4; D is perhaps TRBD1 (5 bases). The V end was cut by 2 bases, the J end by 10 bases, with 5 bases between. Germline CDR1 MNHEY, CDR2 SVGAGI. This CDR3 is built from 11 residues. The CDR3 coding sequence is TGTGCCAGCAGTTACAGGGGAAAACTGTTTTTT. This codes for CASSYRGKLFF.

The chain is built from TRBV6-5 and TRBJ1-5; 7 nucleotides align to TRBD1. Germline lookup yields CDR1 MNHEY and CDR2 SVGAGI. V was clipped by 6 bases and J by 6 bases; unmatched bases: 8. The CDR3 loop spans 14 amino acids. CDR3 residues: CASRQGIIFQPQHF. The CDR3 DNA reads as TGTGCCAGCAGACAGGGGATAATCTTTCAGCCCCAGCATTTT.

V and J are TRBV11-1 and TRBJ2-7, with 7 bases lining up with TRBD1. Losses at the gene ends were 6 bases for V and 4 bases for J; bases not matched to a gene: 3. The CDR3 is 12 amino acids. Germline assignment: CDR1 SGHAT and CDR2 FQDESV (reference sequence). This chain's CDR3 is CASSPQGYEQYF. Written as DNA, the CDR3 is TGTGCCAGCAGTCCACAGGGGTACGAGCAGTACTTC.

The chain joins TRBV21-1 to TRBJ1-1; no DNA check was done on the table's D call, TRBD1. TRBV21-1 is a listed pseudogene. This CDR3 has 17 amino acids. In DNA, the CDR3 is TGTGCCAGCAGCAAAGGGGGCAGGGCCCGATTGAACACTGAAGCTTTCTTT. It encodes CASSKGGRARLNTEAFF.

The CDR3 here is CASSQSTGGTEAFF. The CDR3 bases are TGTGCCAGCAGCCAGAGTACAGGGGGCACTGAAGCTTTCTTT. The chain employs TRBV7-3 and TRBJ1-1; 8 nucleotides line up with TRBD1. Germline trimming cut 5 bases from V and 4 bases from J; bases unmatched to any gene: 6. Germline V CDR1 and CDR2: SGHTA, FQGTGA. The CDR3 runs 14 residues. The full variable domain, rest sourced from reference TRBV7-3 and TRBJ1-1, is GAGVSQTPSNKVTEKGKYVELRCDPISGHTALYWYRQSLGQGPEFLIYFQGTGAADDSGLPNDRFFAVRPEGSVSTLKIQRTERGDSAVYLCASSQSTGGTEAFFGQGTRLTVV.

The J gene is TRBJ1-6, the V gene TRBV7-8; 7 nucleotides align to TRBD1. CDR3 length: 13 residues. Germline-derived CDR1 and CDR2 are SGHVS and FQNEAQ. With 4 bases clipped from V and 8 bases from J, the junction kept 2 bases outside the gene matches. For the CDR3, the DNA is TGTGCCAGCAGCTCCCAGGGGGATTCACCCCTCCACTTT. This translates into CASSSQGDSPLHF.

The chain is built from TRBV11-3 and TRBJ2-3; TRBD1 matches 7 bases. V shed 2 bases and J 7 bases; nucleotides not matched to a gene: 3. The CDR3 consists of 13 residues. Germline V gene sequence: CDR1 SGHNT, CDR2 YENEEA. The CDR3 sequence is CASSLMGQHTQYF. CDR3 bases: TGTGCCAGCAGCTTAATGGGACAGCATACGCAGTATTTT. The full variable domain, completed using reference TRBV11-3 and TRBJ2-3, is EAGVVQSPRYKIIEKKQPVAFWCNPISGHNTLYWYLQNLGQGPELLIRYENEEAVDDSQLPKDRFSAERLKGVDSTLKIQPAELGDSAVYLCASSLMGQHTQYFGPGTRLTVL.

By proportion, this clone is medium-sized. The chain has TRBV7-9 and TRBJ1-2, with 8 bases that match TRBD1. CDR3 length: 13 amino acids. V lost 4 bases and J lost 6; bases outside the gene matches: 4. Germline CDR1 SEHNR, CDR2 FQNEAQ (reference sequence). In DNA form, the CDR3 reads TGTGCCAGCAGCTCCCAGGGGGCAGATGGCTACACCTTC. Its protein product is CASSSQGADGYTF.

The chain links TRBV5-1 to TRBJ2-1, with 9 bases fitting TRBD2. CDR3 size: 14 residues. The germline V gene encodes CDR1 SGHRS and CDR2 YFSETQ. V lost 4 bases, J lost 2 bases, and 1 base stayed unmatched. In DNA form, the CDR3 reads TGCGCCAGCAGCGGCGGGGGGGCCTACAATGAGCAGTTCTTC. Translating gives CASSGGGAYNEQFF.

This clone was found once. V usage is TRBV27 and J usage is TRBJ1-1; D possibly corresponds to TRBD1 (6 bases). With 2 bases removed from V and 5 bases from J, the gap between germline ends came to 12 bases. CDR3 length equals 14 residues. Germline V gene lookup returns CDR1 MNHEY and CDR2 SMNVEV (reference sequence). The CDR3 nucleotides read TGTGCCAGCAGTTTACTGCGGGGGGCGACTGAAGCTTTCTTT. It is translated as CASSLLRGATEAFF.

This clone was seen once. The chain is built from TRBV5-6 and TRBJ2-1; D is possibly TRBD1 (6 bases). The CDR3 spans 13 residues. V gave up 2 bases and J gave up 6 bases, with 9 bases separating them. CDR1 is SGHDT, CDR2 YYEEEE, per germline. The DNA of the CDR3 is TGTGCCAGCAGCTTTCAGGGGCCCAATGAGCAGTTCTTC. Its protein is CASSFQGPNEQFF.

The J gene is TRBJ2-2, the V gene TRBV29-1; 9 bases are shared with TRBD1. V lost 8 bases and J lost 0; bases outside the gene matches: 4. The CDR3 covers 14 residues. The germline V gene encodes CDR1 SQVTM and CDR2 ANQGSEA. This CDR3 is CSFRDRANTGELFF. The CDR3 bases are TGCAGCTTCCGGGACAGGGCGAACACCGGGGAGCTGTTTTTT.